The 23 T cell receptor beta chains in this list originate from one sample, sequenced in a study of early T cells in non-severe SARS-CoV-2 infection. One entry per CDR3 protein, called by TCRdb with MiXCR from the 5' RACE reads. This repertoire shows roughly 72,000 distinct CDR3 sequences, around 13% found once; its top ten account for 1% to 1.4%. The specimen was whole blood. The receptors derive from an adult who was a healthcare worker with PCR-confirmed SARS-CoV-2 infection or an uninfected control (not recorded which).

CDR3: CASTKTSTDTQYF. DNA of the CDR3: TGTGCCAGCACCAAGACTAGCACAGATACGCAGTATTTT. This rearrangement joins TRBV7-2 to TRBJ2-3; D remains unclear. Between the trimmed V and J ends, which lost 7 bases and 0 bases, there was a span of 8 bases. CDR1 and CDR2 from the germline V gene are SGHTA and FQGNSA. The CDR3 spans 13 residues.

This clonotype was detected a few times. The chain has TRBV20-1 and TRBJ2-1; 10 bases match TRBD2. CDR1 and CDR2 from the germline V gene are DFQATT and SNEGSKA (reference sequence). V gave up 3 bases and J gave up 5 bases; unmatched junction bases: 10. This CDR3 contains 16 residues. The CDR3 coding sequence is TGCAGTGCTAGGGTGGCTAGCGGGAGATCGAACAATGAGCAGTTCTTC. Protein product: CSARVASGRSNNEQFF.

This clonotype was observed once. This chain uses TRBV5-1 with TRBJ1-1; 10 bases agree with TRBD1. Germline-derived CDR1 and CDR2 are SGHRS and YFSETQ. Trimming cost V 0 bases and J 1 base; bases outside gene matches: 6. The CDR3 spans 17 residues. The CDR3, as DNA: TGCGCCAGCAGCTTGGGGAGACAGGGGGCCGGGAACACTGAAGCTTTCTTT. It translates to CASSLGRQGAGNTEAFF.

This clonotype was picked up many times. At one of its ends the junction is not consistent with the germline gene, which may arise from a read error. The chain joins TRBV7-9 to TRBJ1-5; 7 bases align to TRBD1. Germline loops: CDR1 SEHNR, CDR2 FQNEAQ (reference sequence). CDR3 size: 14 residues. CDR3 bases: TGTGCCAGCAGCTCCGGAGGGGGCAACCAGCCCCAGCATTTT. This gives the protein CASSSGGGNQPQHF.

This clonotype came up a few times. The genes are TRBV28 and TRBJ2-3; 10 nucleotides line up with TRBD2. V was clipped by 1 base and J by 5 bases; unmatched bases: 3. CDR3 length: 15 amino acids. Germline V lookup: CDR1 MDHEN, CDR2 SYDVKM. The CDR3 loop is CASSLSSGRGDTQYF. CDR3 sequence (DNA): TGTGCCAGCAGTTTATCCAGCGGGAGGGGAGATACGCAGTATTTT.

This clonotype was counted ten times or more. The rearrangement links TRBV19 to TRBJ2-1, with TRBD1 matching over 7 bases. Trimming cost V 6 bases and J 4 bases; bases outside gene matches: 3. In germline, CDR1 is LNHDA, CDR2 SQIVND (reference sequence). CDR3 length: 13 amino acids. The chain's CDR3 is CASRLDRYNEQFF. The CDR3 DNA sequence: TGTGCCAGTAGATTGGACAGGTACAATGAGCAGTTCTTC.

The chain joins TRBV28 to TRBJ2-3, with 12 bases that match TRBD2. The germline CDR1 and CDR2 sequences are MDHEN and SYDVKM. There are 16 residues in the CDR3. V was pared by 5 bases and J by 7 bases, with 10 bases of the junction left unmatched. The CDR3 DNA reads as TGTGCCAGCAGTCCACTAGCGGGAGGTGCTAGCCATACGCAGTATTTT. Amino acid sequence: CASSPLAGGASHTQYF. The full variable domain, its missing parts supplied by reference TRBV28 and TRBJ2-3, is DVKVTQSSRYLVKRTGEKVFLECVQDMDHENMFWYRQDPGLGLRLIYFSYDVKMKEKGDIPEGYSVSREKKERFSLILESASTNQTSMYLCASSPLAGGASHTQYFGPGTRLTVL.

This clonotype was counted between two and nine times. The CDR3 DNA reads TGTGCCAGCAGTTTTCCGGGGCCTGGGGCCAACGTCCTGACTTTC. Its protein is CASSFPGPGANVLTF. J is TRBJ2-6 and V is TRBV28; either TRBD1 or TRBD2 may fit D (5 bases each). The CDR3 is 15 amino acids. Trimming cost V 3 bases and J 2 bases, with 8 bases left between them. Germline CDR1 and CDR2: MDHEN and SYDVKM.

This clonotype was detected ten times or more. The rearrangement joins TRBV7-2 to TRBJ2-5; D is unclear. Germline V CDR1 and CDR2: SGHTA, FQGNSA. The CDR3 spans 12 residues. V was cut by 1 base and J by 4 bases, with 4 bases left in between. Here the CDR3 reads CASSLEIETQYF. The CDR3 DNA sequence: TGTGCCAGCAGCTTAGAGATAGAGACCCAGTACTTC.

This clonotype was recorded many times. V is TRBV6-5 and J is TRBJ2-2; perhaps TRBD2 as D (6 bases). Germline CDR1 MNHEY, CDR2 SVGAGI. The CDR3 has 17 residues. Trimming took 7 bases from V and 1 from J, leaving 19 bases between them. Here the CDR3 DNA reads TGTGCCAGCACCGGGAGTCGGTTTCGGAAGAACACCGGGGAGCTGTTTTTT. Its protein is CASTGSRFRKNTGELFF.

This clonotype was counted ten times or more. The CDR3 nucleotides read TGTGCCAGCAGCATCTCAAGGGGCCACCTTAGTAACGGCTACACCTTC. It is translated as CASSISRGHLSNGYTF. J is TRBJ1-2 and V is TRBV9; possibly TRBD1 for D (5 bases). This CDR3 comprises 16 residues. The germline CDR1 and CDR2 sequences are SGDLS and YYNGEE. Trimming pared 4 bases from V and 8 bases from J, leaving 24 bases between. The full variable domain, its missing parts supplied by reference TRBV9 and TRBJ1-2, is DSGVTQTPKHLITATGQRVTLRCSPRSGDLSVYWYQQSLDQGLQFLIQYYNGEERAKGNILERFSAQQFPDLHSELNLSSLELGDSALYFCASSISRGHLSNGYTFGSGTRLTVV.

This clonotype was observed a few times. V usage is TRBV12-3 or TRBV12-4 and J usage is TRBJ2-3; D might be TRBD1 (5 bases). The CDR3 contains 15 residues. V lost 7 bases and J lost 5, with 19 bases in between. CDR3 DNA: TGTGCCAGCACCAAAGGGGCTCTTCGAGGAGATACGCAGTATTTT. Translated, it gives CASTKGALRGDTQYF.

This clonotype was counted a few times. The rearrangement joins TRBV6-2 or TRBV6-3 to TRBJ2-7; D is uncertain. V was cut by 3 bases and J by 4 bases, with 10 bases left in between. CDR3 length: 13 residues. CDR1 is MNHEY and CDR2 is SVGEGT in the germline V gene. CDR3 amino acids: CASSYSGRYEQYF. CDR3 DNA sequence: TGTGCCAGCAGTTATTCTGGGCGGTACGAGCAGTACTTC.

The CDR3 DNA reads as TGTGCCAGCAGCTTAAGACAGGGGTATGAAGCTTTCTTT. Encoded protein: CASSLRQGYEAFF. The chain combines TRBV7-8 with TRBJ1-1; TRBD1 matches at 8 bases. Germline V gives CDR1 SGHVS, CDR2 FQNEAQ. V was clipped by 2 bases and J by 7 bases; unmatched bases: 3. CDR3 length: 13 residues.

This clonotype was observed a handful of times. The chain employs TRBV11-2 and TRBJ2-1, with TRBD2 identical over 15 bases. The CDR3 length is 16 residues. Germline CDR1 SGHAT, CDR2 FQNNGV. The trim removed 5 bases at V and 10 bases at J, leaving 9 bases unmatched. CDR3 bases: TGTGCCAGCAGCCCATCGGGACTAGCGGGAGGAAGGGAGCAGTTCTTC. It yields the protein CASSPSGLAGGREQFF.

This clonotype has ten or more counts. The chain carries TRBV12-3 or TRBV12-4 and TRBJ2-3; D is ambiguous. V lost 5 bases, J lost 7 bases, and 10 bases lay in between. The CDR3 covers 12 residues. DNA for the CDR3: TGTGCCAGCAGTCTAAAGGGTTATACGCAGTATTTT. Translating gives CASSLKGYTQYF.

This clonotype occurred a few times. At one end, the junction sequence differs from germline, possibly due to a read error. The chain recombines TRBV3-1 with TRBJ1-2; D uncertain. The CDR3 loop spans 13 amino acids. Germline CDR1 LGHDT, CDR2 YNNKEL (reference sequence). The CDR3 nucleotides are TGTGCCAGCAGCGAAGAATCCATCGTCGGCTACACCTTC. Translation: CASSEESIVGYTF. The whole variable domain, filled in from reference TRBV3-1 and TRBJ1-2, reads DTAVSQTPKYLVTQMGNDKSIKCEQNLGHDTMYWYKQDSKKFLKIMFSYNNKELIINETVPNRFSPKSPDKAHLNLHINSLELGDSAVYFCASSEESIVGYTFGSGTRLTVV.

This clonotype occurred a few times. The CDR3 region has the DNA TGTGCCTGGAGTGTGGGACATTTTCGCTCTGGAAACACCATATATTTT. As protein: CAWSVGHFRSGNTIYF. This chain uses TRBV30 with TRBJ1-3; perhaps TRBD1 as D (6 bases). The CDR3 contains 16 residues. CDR1 and CDR2 from the germline V gene are GTSNPN and SVGIG (reference sequence). Trimming removed 0 bases at V and 0 bases at J, with 12 bases between.

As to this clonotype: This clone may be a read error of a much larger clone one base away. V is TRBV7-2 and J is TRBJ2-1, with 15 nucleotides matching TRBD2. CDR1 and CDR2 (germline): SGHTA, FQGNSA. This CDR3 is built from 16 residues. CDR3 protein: CASSLGPPGLAGGEIF. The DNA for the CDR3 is TGTGCCAGCAGCTTAGGCCCCCCGGGACTAGCGGGAGGAGAGATCTTC.

As DNA, the CDR3 is TGTGCCAGCAGCAACAGGAGGAACACTGAAGCTTTCTTT. This codes for CASSNRRNTEAFF. The chain links TRBV14 to TRBJ1-1, with a tentative D call TRBD1 (5 bases). The V and J ends lost 5 bases and 1 base respectively, with 8 bases between them. In germline, CDR1 is SGHDN, CDR2 FVKESK. The CDR3 is 13 amino acids.

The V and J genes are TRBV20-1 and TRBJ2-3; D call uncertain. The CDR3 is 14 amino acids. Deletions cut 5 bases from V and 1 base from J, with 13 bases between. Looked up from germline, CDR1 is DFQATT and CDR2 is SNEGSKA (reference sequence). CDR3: CSAQDPFGTDTQYF. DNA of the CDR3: TGCAGTGCTCAAGATCCTTTCGGCACAGATACGCAGTATTTT.

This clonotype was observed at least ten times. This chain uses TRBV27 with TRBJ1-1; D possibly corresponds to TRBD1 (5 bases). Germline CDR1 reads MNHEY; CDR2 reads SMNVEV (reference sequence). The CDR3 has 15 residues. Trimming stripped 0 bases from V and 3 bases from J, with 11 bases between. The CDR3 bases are TGTGCCAGCAGTTTATCCGGGGGTTCTCACACTGAAGCTTTCTTT. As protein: CASSLSGGSHTEAFF.

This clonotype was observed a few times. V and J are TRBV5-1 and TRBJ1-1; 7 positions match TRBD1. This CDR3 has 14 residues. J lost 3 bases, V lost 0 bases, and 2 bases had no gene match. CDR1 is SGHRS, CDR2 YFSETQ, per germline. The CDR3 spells CASSLDTGDTEAFF. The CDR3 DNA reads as TGCGCCAGCAGCTTGGATACAGGGGACACTGAAGCTTTCTTT.